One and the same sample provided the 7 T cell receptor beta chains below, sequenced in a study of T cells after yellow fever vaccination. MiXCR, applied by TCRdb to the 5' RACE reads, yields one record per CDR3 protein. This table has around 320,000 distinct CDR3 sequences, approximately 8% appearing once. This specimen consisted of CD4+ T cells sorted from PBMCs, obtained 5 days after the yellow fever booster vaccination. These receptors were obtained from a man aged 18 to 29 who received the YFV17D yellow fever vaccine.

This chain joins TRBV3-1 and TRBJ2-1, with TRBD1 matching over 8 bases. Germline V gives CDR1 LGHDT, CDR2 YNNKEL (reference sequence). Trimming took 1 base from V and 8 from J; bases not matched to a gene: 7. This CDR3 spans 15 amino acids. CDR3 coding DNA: TGTGCCAGCAGCCAAGGTGCCTCAGGGGGCTATGAGCAGTTCTTC. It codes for CASSQGASGGYEQFF.

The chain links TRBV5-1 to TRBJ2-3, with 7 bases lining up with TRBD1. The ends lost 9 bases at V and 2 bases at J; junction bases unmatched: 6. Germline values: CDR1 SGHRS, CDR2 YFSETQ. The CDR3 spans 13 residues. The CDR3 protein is CATHRGNTDTQYF. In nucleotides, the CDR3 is TGCGCCACACACAGGGGAAACACAGATACGCAGTATTTT. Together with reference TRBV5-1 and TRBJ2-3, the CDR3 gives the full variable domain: KAGVTQTPRYLIKTRGQQVTLSCSPISGHRSVSWYQQTPGQGLQFLFEYFSETQRNKGNFPGRFSGRQFSNSRSEMNVSTLELGDSALYLCATHRGNTDTQYFGPGTRLTVL.

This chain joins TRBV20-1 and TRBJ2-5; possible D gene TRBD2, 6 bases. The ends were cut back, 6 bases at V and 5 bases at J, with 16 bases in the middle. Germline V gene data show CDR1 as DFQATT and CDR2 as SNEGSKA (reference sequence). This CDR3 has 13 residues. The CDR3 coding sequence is TGCAGTGCCACGGGACTTAGCGAGGAGACCCAGTACTTC. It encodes CSATGLSEETQYF.

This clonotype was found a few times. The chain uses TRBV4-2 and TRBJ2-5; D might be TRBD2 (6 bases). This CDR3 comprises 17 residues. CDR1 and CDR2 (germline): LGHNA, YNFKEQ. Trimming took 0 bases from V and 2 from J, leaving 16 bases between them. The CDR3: CASSQDYRGLLQETQYF. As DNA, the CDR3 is TGTGCCAGCAGCCAAGATTACCGGGGGTTACTTCAAGAGACCCAGTACTTC.

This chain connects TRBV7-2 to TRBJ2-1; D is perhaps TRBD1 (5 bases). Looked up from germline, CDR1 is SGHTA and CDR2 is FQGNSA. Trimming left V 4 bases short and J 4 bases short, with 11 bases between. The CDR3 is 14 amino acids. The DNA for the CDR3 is TGTGCCAGCAGCTCGACGGCAGGGTACAATGAGCAGTTCTTC. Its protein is CASSSTAGYNEQFF.

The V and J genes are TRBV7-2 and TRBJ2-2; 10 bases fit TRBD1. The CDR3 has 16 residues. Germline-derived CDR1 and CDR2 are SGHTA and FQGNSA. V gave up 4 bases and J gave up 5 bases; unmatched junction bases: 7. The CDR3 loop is CASSSYGQGVTGELFF. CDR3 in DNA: TGTGCCAGCAGCTCGTACGGACAGGGGGTGACCGGGGAGCTGTTTTTT.

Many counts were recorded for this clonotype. CDR3 loop: CSVELSGSTDTQYF. Here the CDR3 DNA reads TGCAGCGTTGAACTTAGCGGTTCCACAGATACGCAGTATTTT. The rearrangement joins TRBV29-1 to TRBJ2-3; D possibly corresponds to TRBD2 (6 bases). CDR1 and CDR2 (germline): SQVTM, ANQGSEA. The CDR3 runs 14 residues. V was clipped by 2 bases and J by 2 bases, with 11 bases between them.